The clone carrying this T cell receptor (beta chain) was observed at least ten times. Antigen unknown. These data belong to a study of early T cells in non-severe SARS-CoV-2 infection. Study context: The input, bulk RNA from unsorted whole blood, was sequenced, and chains were unpaired. General study findings and limits: Matching results from VDJdb favored anti-spike CD8 responses, leaving private and CD4 specificities undetected.

V lost 9 bases and J lost 2; bases outside the gene matches: 6. The CDR3 sequence is 13 residues long. In germline, CDR1 is ENHRY, CDR2 SYGVKD. Attachment of unique molecular identifiers was made to individual cDNA molecules. TCRdb recomputed calls from the 5' RACE reads with MiXCR, one row per CDR3 protein. Of 25,000 to 35,000 distinct CDR3 sequences listed, 4.5% to 5.5% are singletons. Source material: whole blood. The chain couples TRBV10-3 to TRBJ1-2, with 7 bases aligning to TRBD1. The TCR sequence derives from an adult who was a healthcare worker with PCR-confirmed SARS-CoV-2 infection or an uninfected control (not recorded which). CDR3 sequence: CAMGDRENYGYTF. The CDR3 nucleotides are TGTGCCATGGGAGACAGGGAGAACTATGGCTACACCTTC.